This TCR beta chain originates from a study of cytomegalovirus exposure and HLA in healthy donors. About the study: Among about 400 genotyped donors, about 83% fell in the Caucasian-associated ancestry cluster.

The CDR3 extends over 17 amino acids. The ends lost 3 bases at V and 2 bases at J; junction bases unmatched: 11. In germline, CDR1 is SGDLS, CDR2 YYNGEE. Findings and caveats of the study: Through in vitro validation, a few CMV-associated chains were shown to be specific for CMV antigens. Most subjects had HLA-A and HLA-B alleles reportedly predicted accurately by TCR beta sequences.

Use of 60 Vbeta and 13 Jbeta primers characterized the PCR. Some clones are missing from TCRdb's copy, which holds only in-frame ones; the method was immunoSEQ multiplex PCR. This sample has 100,000 to 150,000 clones, with approximately 81% found just once. Note on this clone: Its antigen is unidentified.

Donors consisted of healthy bone marrow donors. The chain combines TRBV9 with TRBJ1-3; TRBD1 agrees at 7 bases. The TCR sequence derives from a young man in good health and CMV-seropositive. Material for sequencing was PBMCs. The CDR3 is CASSAGLTGITGNTIYF. The DNA for the CDR3 is TGTGCCAGCAGCGCCGGACTGACAGGGATCACTGGAAACACCATATATTTT.